Listed below are T cell receptor beta chains from one sample, sequenced in a study of T cells in Graves' hyperthyroidism and ophthalmopathy. TCRdb used MiXCR to reprocess the multiplex PCR reads, holding one entry per CDR3 protein. The sample contains approximately 500,000 distinct CDR3 sequences, 46% of which appear only once. Sequencing was performed on peripheral blood or thyroid tissue (not recorded which). These receptors came from a woman aged 18 to 35 with Graves' hyperthyroidism. Each CDR3 is given with its conserved first and last residue. The D gene is left open where the match is weak. Clone size is not always given. Where it is, it says once, few, many or a class for expanded clones.

>-|TRBV30|TRBD2|TRBJ2-5|14
TGTGCCTGGAGGCCCGGACTAGCAGGAGAGACCCAGTACTTC
CAWRPGLAGETQYF
>-|TRBV7-2|TRBD1|TRBJ2-2|18
TGTGCCAGCAGCCCCTCGGGCACAGGGGATTGGGTCACCGGGGAGCTGTTTTTT
CASSPSGTGDWVTGELFF
>once|TRBV7-2|-|TRBJ2-6|14
TGTGCCAGCAGCCCCACGGGTGGGGCCAACGTCCTGACTTTC
CASSPTGGANVLTF
>many|TRBV10-3|-|TRBJ2-5|14
TGTGCCATCAGCAACGACCCGTACCAAGAGACCCAGTACTTC
CAISNDPYQETQYF
>-|TRBV2|-|TRBJ1-2|13
TGTGCCAGCAGAGCAAGGGGTCATAGGGTCTACACCTTC
CASRARGHRVYTF
>few|TRBV29-1|-|TRBJ1-1|12
TGCAGCGTTAGGGCAGGGGACACTGAGGCTTTCTTT
CSVRAGDTEAFF
>-|TRBV6-5|-|TRBJ2-5|13
TGTGCCAGCAGTAACTTCGGGGGAGAGACCCAGTACTTC
CASSNFGGETQYF
>many|TRBV7-6|TRBD1|TRBJ2-6|18
TGTGCCAGCAGCCGGCCGGGGACAGGGGGCTCTGGGGCCAACGTCCTGACTTTC
CASSRPGTGGSGANVLTF
>many|TRBV29-1|TRBD1|TRBJ1-1|12
TGCAGCGTGGGAGACAGGGGCACTGAAGCTTTCTTT
CSVGDRGTEAFF
>-|TRBV11-1|-|TRBJ2-7|13
TGTGCCAGCAGTGAGGGGACTCGGGGTACGCAGTACTTC
CASSEGTRGTQYF
>-|TRBV29-1|-|TRBJ2-7|12
TGCAGCACCGGGACGGGATCCTACGAGCAGTACTTC
CSTGTGSYEQYF
>-|TRBV24-1|-|TRBJ2-1|16
TGTGCCACCAGTGATTGGAAGGTAGCGGACCACGATGAGCAGTTCTTC
CATSDWKVADHDEQFF
>-|TRBV29-1|-|TRBJ1-1|11
TGCAGCATAGGGGAGAGCACTGAAGCTTTCTTT
CSIGESTEAFF
>-|TRBV20-1|-|TRBJ1-4|13
TGCAGTGCTGAACCTGCGGCCGGTGAAAAACTGTTTTTT
CSAEPAAGEKLFF
>-|TRBV7-9|TRBD1|TRBJ1-5|21
TGTGCCAGCAGCGACCCCAGGACATTATCGGGCCAGGGGGATAGCAATCAGCCCCAGCATTTT
CASSDPRTLSGQGDSNQPQHF
>-|TRBV25-1|-|TRBJ1-2|12
TGTGCCAGCGGAGGGACGTCCTATGGCTACACCTTC
CASGGTSYGYTF
>many|TRBV20-1|-|TRBJ1-1|13
TGCAGTGCGCCGATGGGGGTGAACACTGAAGCTTTCTTT
CSAPMGVNTEAFF
>-|TRBV29-1|-|TRBJ2-1|10
TGCAGCGTTGACCTCTATGAGCAGTTCTTC
CSVDLYEQFF
>-|TRBV13|TRBD2|TRBJ2-3|14
TGTGCCAGCAGCCCGCGACTAGCGGGAGATACGCAGTATTTT
CASSPRLAGDTQYF
>few|TRBV18|-|TRBJ2-2|15
TGTGCCAGCTCACCAGGACTGACAGGCACCGGGGAGCTGTTTTTT
CASSPGLTGTGELFF
>-|TRBV6-1|TRBD1|TRBJ1-1|14
TGTGCCAGCACGGAAGGGACAGGTATTAAAGAAGCTTTCTTT
CASTEGTGIKEAFF
>-|TRBV7-2|-|TRBJ2-7|21
TGTGCCAGCAGCTTAGGCGGCAATAGCGGACGGGGGCTAGAGCCCTCCTACGAGCAGTACTTC
CASSLGGNSGRGLEPSYEQYF
>few|TRBV5-4|-|TRBJ2-5|15
TGTGCCTGCAATCCGGGACATTCGTACCAAGAGACCCAGTACTTC
CACNPGHSYQETQYF
>-|TRBV5-1|-|TRBJ2-5|14
TGCGCCAGCAGCTTGGATGGTTTGGAGGAGACCCAGTACTTC
CASSLDGLEETQYF
>many|TRBV5-1|-|TRBJ1-4|14
TGCGCCAGCAGCTTGGGGGACTACCATGAAAAACTGTTTTTT
CASSLGDYHEKLFF
>few|TRBV7-9|TRBD2|TRBJ2-5|16
TGTGCCAGCAGCCGTCGGGGACTAGCGGGAGCAGAGACCCAGTACTTC
CASSRRGLAGAETQYF
>-|TRBV20-1|TRBD1|TRBJ1-6|14
TGCAGTGCTAGGCTGGGACAGGGTCATTCACCCCTCCACTTT
CSARLGQGHSPLHF
>many|TRBV3-1|-|TRBJ2-5|13
TGTGCCAGCAGCCAACGGACCTCCGGGACCCAGTACTTC
CASSQRTSGTQYF
>-|TRBV29-1|TRBD1|TRBJ1-2|12
TGCAGCGTTAGACAGGGGCCAAATGGCTACACCTTC
CSVRQGPNGYTF
>many|TRBV7-9|TRBD1|TRBJ2-5|17
TGTGCCAGCAGCTTGGTCTGGGGGACAGGGGGCCAAGAGACCCAGTACTTC
CASSLVWGTGGQETQYF
>-|TRBV25-1|TRBD2|TRBJ2-7|14
TGTGCCAGCAGCCACGGGCTAGCGGGGTACGAGCAGTACTTC
CASSHGLAGYEQYF
>-|TRBV18|-|TRBJ1-3|15
TGTGCCAGCTCACCACCTATGGAGTTCGGAAACACCATATATTTT
CASSPPMEFGNTIYF
>few|TRBV12-3/TRBV12-4|-|TRBJ2-7|15
TGTGCCAGCCGCGCTCAAGCTAGCCGAGAATACGAGCAGTACTTC
CASRAQASREYEQYF
>many|TRBV7-2|-|TRBJ2-7|16
TGTGCCAGCAGCTTAGCGTGGTTGGGGGGAGCTTACGAGCAGTACTTC
CASSLAWLGGAYEQYF
>many|TRBV24-1|TRBD1|TRBJ2-7|12
TGTGCCACCAGTGATTGGACAGGGGAGCAGTACTTC
CATSDWTGEQYF
>-|TRBV7-9|-|TRBJ1-4|14
TGTGCCAGCTCTACAGCTGGGCCGGAGGGAAAACTGTTTTTT
CASSTAGPEGKLFF
>few|TRBV7-2|-|TRBJ2-1|15
TGTGCCAGCAGCAGGCGTATTGGAGGCTACAATGAGCAGTTCTTC
CASSRRIGGYNEQFF
>-|TRBV12-3/TRBV12-4|TRBD1|TRBJ1-5|14
TGTGCCAGCAGTTTCGGACAGGGGCAAGAGACCCAGCATTTT
CASSFGQGQETQHF
>-|TRBV4-1|-|TRBJ2-5|14
TGCGCCAGCAGCCAAGTTCAGCGCCAAGAGACCCAGTACTTC
CASSQVQRQETQYF
>-|TRBV20-1|TRBD1|TRBJ1-6|13
TGCAGTGCCATAGGGACAGGGAATTCACCCCTCCACTTT
CSAIGTGNSPLHF
>many|TRBV20-1|-|TRBJ2-5|13
TGCAGTGCTAGTGGGGGTAGGCAAGAGACCCAGTACTTC
CSASGGRQETQYF
>-|TRBV7-8|TRBD2|TRBJ2-1|15
TGTGCCAGCAGCCTCCGGACTAGCAACTACAATGAGCAGTTCTTC
CASSLRTSNYNEQFF
>many|TRBV7-9|TRBD2|TRBJ2-7|15
TGTGCCAGCAGTCAGGGACTAGCGGGAGGCCACGAGCAGTACTTC
CASSQGLAGGHEQYF
>-|TRBV12-3/TRBV12-4|-|TRBJ2-7|13
TGTGCCAGCACGCCCGGGGGAGACTACGAGCAGTACTTC
CASTPGGDYEQYF
>-|TRBV7-2|-|TRBJ2-7|14
TGTGCCAGCAGCTTAAGTCGCGTTTCCTATGAGCAGTACTTC
CASSLSRVSYEQYF
>many|TRBV19|-|TRBJ1-1|14
TGTGCCAGTAGTATAATAGGGTCGAACACTGAAGCTTTCTTT
CASSIIGSNTEAFF
>many|TRBV29-1|-|TRBJ1-4|13
TGCAGCGTTGAGGCGGCGCGGGATGAAAAACTGTTTTTT
CSVEAARDEKLFF
>-|TRBV29-1|TRBD1|TRBJ2-5|11
TGCAGCGGGGACAGGGGCCAGACCCAGTACTTC
CSGDRGQTQYF
>many|TRBV6-5|TRBD1|TRBJ2-5|12
TGTGCCAGCTGGGGACAGCAAGAGACCCAGTACTTC
CASWGQQETQYF
>-|TRBV11-3|TRBD1|TRBJ2-7|14
TGTGCCAGCAGCATAGGACAGGGTGTAAGCGAGCAGTACTTC
CASSIGQGVSEQYF
>many|TRBV5-6|TRBD2|TRBJ2-7|15
TGTGCCAGCAGCTTCACTAGCGGGAGGCCGGGAGAGCAGTACTTC
CASSFTSGRPGEQYF
>many|TRBV11-2|-|TRBJ2-5|15
TGTGCCAGCAGCTTAGGGGTCGCGGTCCAAGAGACCCAGTACTTC
CASSLGVAVQETQYF
>-|TRBV2|-|TRBJ1-2|14
TGTGCCAGCAGGCCGCTTTTAGCTAACTATGGCTACACCTTC
CASRPLLANYGYTF